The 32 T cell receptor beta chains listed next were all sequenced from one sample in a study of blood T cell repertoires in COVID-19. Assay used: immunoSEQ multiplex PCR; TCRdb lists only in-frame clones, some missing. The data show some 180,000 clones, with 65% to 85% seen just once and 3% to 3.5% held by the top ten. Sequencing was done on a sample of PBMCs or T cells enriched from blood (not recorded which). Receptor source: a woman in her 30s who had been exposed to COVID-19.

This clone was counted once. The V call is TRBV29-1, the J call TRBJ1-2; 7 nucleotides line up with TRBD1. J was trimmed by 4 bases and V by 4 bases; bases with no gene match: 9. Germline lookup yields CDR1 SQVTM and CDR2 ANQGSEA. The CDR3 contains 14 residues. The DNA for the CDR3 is TGCAGCGTTGTGGGGACAGTTTCCTTCTATGGCTACACCTTC. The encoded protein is CSVVGTVSFYGYTF.

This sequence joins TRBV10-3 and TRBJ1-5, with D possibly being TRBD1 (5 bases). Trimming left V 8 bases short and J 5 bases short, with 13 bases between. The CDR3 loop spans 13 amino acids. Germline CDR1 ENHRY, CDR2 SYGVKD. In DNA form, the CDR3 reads TGTGCCATCGGGGGGGACCGCGATCAGCCCCAGCATTTT. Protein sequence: CAIGGDRDQPQHF.

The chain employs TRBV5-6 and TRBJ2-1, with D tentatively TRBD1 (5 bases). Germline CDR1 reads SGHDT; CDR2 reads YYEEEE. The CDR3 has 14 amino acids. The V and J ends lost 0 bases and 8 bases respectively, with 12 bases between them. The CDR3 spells CASSLEGPSDEQFF. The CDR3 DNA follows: TGTGCCAGCAGCTTGGAGGGGCCCTCGGATGAGCAGTTCTTC.

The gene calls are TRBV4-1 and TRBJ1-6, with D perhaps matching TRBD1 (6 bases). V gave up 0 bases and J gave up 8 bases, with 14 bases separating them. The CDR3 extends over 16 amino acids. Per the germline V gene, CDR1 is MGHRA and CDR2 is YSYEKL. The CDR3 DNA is TGCGCCAGCAGCCAAGATCTACAGGGCGGTTATTCACCCCTCCACTTT. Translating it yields CASSQDLQGGYSPLHF.

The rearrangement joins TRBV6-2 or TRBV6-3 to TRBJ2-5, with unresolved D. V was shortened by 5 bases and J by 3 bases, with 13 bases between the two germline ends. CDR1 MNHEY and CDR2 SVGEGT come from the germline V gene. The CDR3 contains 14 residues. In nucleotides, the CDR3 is TGTGCCAGCAGTCTATGGGCTGACAAAGAGACCCAGTACTTC. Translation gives CASSLWADKETQYF.

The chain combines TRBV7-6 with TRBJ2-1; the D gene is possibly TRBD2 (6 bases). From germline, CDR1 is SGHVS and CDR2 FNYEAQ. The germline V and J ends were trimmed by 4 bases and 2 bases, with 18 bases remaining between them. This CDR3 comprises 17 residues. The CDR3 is CASSSLVFSGPYNEQFF. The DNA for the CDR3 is TGTGCCAGCAGCTCCTTAGTCTTTAGCGGACCCTACAATGAGCAGTTCTTC.

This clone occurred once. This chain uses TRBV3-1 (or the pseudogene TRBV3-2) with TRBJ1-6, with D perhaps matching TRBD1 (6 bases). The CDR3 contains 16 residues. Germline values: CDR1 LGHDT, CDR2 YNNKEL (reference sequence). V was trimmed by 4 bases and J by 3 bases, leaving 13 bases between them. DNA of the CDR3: TGTGCCAGCAGCCCTTCGCTACAGGGCTATAATTCACCCCTCCACTTT. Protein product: CASSPSLQGYNSPLHF.

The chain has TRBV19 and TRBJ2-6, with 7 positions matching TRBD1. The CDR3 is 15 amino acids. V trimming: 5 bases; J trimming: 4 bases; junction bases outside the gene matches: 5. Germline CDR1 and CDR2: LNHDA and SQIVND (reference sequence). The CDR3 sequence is CASSSQGRGANVLTF. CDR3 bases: TGTGCCAGTAGTTCACAGGGGCGAGGGGCCAACGTCCTGACTTTC.

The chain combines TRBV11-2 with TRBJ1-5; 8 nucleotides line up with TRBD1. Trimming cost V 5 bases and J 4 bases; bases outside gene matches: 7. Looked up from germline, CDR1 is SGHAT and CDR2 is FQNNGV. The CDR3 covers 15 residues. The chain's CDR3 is CASSPAGQDNQPQHF. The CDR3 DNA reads TGTGCCAGCAGCCCGGCGGGACAGGATAATCAGCCCCAGCATTTT.

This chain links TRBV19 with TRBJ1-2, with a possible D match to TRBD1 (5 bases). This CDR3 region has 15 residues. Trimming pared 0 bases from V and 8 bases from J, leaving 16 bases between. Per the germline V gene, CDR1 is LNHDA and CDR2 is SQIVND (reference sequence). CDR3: CASSIDREGLGGYTF. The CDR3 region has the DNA TGTGCCAGTAGTATAGATCGGGAGGGGCTAGGAGGCTACACCTTC.

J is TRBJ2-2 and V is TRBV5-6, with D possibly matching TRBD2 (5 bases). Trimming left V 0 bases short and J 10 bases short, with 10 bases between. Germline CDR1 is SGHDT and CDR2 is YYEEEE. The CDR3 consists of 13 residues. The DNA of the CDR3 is TGTGCCAGCAGCTTGGCGGGGTTTGAGGAGCTGTTTTTT. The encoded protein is CASSLAGFEELFF.

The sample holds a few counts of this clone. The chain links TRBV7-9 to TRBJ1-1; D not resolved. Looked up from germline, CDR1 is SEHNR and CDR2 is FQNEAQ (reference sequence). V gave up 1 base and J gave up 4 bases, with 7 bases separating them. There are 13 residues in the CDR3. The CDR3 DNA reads TGTGCCAGCAGCTTAGGCACTACCACTGAAGCTTTCTTT. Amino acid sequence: CASSLGTTTEAFF.

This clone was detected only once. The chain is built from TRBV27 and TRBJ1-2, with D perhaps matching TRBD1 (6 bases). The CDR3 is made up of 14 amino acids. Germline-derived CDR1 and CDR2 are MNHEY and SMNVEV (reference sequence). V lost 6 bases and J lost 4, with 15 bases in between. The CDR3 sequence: CASSSGATPYGYTF. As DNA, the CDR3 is TGTGCCAGCAGCTCAGGGGCGACTCCCTATGGCTACACCTTC.

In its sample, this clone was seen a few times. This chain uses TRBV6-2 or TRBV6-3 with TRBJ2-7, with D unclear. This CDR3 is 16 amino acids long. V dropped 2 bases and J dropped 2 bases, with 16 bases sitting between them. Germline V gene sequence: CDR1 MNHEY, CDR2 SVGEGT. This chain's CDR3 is CASSYPIYRSPYEQYF. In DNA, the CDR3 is TGTGCCAGCAGTTACCCAATCTACCGTAGCCCCTACGAGCAGTACTTC.

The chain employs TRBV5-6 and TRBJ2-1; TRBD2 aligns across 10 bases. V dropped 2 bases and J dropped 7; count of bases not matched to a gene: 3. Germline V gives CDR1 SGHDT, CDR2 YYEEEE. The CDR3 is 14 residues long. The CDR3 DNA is TGTGCCAGCAGCTTCAGCGGGGGGGCAAATGAGCAGTTCTTC. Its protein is CASSFSGGANEQFF.

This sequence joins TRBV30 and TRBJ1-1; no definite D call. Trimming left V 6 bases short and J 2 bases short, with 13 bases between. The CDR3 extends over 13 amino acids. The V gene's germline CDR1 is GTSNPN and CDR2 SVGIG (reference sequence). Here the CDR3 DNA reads TGTGCCTGTGCTCTGCTAAGAAACACTGAAGCTTTCTTT. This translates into CACALLRNTEAFF.

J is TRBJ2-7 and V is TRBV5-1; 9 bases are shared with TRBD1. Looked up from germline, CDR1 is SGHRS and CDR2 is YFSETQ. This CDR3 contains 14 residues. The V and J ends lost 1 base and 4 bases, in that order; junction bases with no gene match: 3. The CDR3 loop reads CASSLTQGAYEQYF. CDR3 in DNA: TGCGCCAGCAGCTTGACACAGGGGGCATACGAGCAGTACTTC.

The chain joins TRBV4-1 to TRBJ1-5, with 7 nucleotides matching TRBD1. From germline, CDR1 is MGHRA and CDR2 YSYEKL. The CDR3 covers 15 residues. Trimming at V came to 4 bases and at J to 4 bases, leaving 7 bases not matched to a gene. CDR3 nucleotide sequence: TGCGCCAGCAGCCCTTTCTCGACAGGGAATCAGCCCCAGCATTTT. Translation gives CASSPFSTGNQPQHF.

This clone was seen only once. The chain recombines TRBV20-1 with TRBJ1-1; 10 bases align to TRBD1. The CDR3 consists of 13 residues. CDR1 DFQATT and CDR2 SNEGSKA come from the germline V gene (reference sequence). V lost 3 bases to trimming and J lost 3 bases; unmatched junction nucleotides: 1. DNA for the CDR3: TGCAGTGCTAGTGGGACAGGGGACACTGAAGCTTTCTTT. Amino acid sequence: CSASGTGDTEAFF.

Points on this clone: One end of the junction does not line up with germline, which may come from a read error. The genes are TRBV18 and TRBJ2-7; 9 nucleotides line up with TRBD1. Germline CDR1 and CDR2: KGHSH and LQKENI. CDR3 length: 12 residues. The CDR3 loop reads CASSPKEGQGLF. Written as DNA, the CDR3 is TGTGCCAGCTCCCCAAAAGAGGGACAGGGACTCTTC.

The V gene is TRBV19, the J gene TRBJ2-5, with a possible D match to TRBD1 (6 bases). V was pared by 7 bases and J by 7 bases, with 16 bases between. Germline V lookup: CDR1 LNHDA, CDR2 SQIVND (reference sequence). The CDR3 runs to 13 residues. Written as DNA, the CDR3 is TGTGCCAGTACCCCGGACTGGGGGCTGACCCAGTACTTC. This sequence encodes CASTPDWGLTQYF. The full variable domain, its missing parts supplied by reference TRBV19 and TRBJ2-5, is DGGITQSPKYLFRKEGQNVTLSCEQNLNHDAMYWYRQDPGQGLRLIYYSQIVNDFQKGDIAEGYSVSREKKESFPLTVTSAQKNPTAFYLCASTPDWGLTQYFGPGTRLLVL.

CDR3 in DNA: TGCGCCAGCAGCCAAGAATTCTGGGGAGACACTGAAGCTTTCTTT. Residues: CASSQEFWGDTEAFF. The V call is TRBV4-3, the J call TRBJ1-1; no reliable D call. Germline CDR1 is LGHNA and CDR2 is YSLEER. This CDR3 has 15 residues. V was trimmed by 0 bases and J by 3 bases, leaving 11 bases between them.

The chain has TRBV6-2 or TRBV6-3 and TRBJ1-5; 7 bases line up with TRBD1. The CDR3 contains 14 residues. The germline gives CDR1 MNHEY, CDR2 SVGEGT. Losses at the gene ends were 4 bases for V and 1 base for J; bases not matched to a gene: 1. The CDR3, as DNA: TGTGCCAGCAGTTGGGGACAGAGCAATCAGCCCCAGCATTTT. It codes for CASSWGQSNQPQHF.

For the CDR3, the DNA is TGTGCTAGTGGTACAGGGCCGGGACCCGGGGAGCTGTTTTTT. It encodes CASGTGPGPGELFF. The chain recombines TRBV12-5 with TRBJ2-2; D possibly corresponds to TRBD1 (6 bases). The V gene's germline CDR1 is LGHNT and CDR2 FRNRAP. V lost 5 bases to trimming and J lost 6 bases, with 13 bases between them. There are 14 residues in the CDR3.

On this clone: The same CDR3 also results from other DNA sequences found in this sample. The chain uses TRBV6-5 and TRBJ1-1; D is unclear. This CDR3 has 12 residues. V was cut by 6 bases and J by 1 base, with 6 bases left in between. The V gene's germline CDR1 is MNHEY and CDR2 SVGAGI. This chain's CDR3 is CASSPGNTEAFF. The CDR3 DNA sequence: TGTGCCAGCAGCCCGGGGAACACTGAAGCTTTCTTT.

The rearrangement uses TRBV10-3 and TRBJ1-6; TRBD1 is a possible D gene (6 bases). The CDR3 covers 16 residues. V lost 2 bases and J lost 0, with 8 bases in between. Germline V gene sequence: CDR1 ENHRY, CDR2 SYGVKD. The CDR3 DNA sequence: TGTGCCATCAGTGAGACAGGGAGCTCCTATAATTCACCCCTCCACTTT. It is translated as CAISETGSSYNSPLHF.

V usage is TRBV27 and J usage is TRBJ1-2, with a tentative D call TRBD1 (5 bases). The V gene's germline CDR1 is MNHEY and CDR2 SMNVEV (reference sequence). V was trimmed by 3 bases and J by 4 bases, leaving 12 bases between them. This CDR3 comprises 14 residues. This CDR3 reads CASSFGGGSYGYTF. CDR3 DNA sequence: TGTGCCAGCAGTTTTGGGGGGGGGAGCTATGGCTACACCTTC.

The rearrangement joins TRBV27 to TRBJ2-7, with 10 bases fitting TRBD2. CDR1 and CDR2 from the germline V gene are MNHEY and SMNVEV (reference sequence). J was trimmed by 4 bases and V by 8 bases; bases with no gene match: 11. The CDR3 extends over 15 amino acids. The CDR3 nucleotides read TGTGCCAGCGCTCGTCCTAGCGGGGGCATATACGAGCAGTACTTC. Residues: CASARPSGGIYEQYF.

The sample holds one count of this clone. The CDR3 nucleotides are TGTGCCAGCAGCCCCGACCGCTTAAGCGTTAATGTTGAAGCTTTCTTT. Its protein is CASSPDRLSVNVEAFF. The gene calls are TRBV7-9 and TRBJ1-1; D ambiguous. Trimming left V 5 bases short and J 7 bases short, with 23 bases between. The CDR3 covers 16 residues. The germline gives CDR1 SEHNR, CDR2 FQNEAQ (reference sequence).

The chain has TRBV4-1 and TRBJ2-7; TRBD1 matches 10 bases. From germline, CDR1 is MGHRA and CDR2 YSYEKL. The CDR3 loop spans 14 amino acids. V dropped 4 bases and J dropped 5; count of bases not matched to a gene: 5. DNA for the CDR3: TGCGCCAGCAGCCGAGGGACAGGGGAGAACGAGCAGTACTTC. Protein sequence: CASSRGTGENEQYF.

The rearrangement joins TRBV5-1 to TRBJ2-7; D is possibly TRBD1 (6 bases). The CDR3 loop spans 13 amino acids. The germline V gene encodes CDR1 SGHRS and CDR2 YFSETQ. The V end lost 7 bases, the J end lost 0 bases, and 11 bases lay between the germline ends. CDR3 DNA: TGCGCCAGCCGCCAGGGGAGCTCCTACGAGCAGTACTTC. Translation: CASRQGSSYEQYF.

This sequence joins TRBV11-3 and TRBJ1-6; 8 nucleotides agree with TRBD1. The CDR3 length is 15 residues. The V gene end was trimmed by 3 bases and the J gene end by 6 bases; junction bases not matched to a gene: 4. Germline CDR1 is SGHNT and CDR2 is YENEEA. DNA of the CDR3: TGTGCCAGCAGCTTGGACAGGGACCCTAATTCACCCCTCCACTTT. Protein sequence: CASSLDRDPNSPLHF.